The rows below give T cell receptor beta chains drawn from one sample of a study of shared clonotypes between healthy human individuals. This table comes from immunoSEQ multiplex PCR, and its TCRdb copy is limited to in-frame clones, with some not included. Of roughly 1,500,000 clones listed, approximately 98.5% were seen once; the top ten hold 0.3% to 0.45%. Sequencing was done on a sample of naive CD4+ T cells sorted from blood. The receptors stem from a man in his thirties or forties in good health. CDR3s include the opening cysteine and the closing phenylalanine or tryptophan. The order of the fields is clone size, D gene, CDR3 length, V gene, J gene, CDR3 DNA, CDR3 protein. A D gene is named only where the DNA matches it firmly. Only some rows state a clone size, as once, few, many or a class for expanded clones.

abundance: .
d_gene: .
len: 16
v_gene: TRBV10-1
j_gene: TRBJ1-1
CDR3nt: TGCGCCAGCAGTGAGTCCCTCGCGACGGCCAACACTGAAGCTTTCTTT
CDR3aa: CASSESLATANTEAFF

abundance: .
d_gene: .
len: 22
v_gene: TRBV7-8
j_gene: TRBJ2-7
CDR3nt: TGTGCCAGCAGCCACCTCCTGGAGTGGCAGGGAGTGGTGGGGACTGTAACCTACGAGCAGTACTTC
CDR3aa: CASSHLLEWQGVVGTVTYEQYF

abundance: .
d_gene: .
len: 14
v_gene: TRBV9
j_gene: TRBJ2-3
CDR3nt: TGTGCCAGCAGCCCTTCGGGGGTCCCAGATACGCAGTATTTT
CDR3aa: CASSPSGVPDTQYF

abundance: .
d_gene: .
len: 16
v_gene: TRBV29-1
j_gene: TRBJ1-1
CDR3nt: TGCAGCGTTTTCGCTGCCATCGGGCCGGGGGACACTGAAGCTTTCTTT
CDR3aa: CSVFAAIGPGDTEAFF

abundance: .
d_gene: .
len: 16
v_gene: TRBV19
j_gene: TRBJ2-1
CDR3nt: TGTGCCAGTAGTATAGCCACCTTGGGGGTGGTCGATGAGCAGTTCTTC
CDR3aa: CASSIATLGVVDEQFF

abundance: .
d_gene: TRBD2
len: 19
v_gene: TRBV4-3
j_gene: TRBJ2-7
CDR3nt: TGCGCCAGCAGCCAAGCACCGGGACTAGGGCCCCTTGACTCCTACGAGCAGTACTTC
CDR3aa: CASSQAPGLGPLDSYEQYF

abundance: .
d_gene: TRBD2
len: 13
v_gene: TRBV6-6
j_gene: TRBJ2-3
CDR3nt: TGTGCCTCCAGCGGGAGGGCCCAAGATACGCAGTATTTT
CDR3aa: CASSGRAQDTQYF

abundance: .
d_gene: .
len: 14
v_gene: TRBV21-1
j_gene: TRBJ2-5
CDR3nt: TGTGCCAGCAGGAGCCGGCATACCCAAGAGACCCAGTACTTC
CDR3aa: CASRSRHTQETQYF

abundance: .
d_gene: TRBD2
len: 15
v_gene: TRBV18
j_gene: TRBJ2-1
CDR3nt: TGTGCCAGCTCACCTGGGACTAGCGGTTACAATGAGCAGTTCTTC
CDR3aa: CASSPGTSGYNEQFF

abundance: .
d_gene: .
len: 13
v_gene: TRBV5-4
j_gene: TRBJ2-1
CDR3nt: TGTGCCAGCAGCTTAGGGCAGTCGAATGAGCAGTTCTTC
CDR3aa: CASSLGQSNEQFF

abundance: .
d_gene: .
len: 13
v_gene: TRBV5-1
j_gene: TRBJ2-7
CDR3nt: TGCGCCAGCAGCTCCTTACCAGGCGGCGAGCAGTACTTC
CDR3aa: CASSSLPGGEQYF

abundance: .
d_gene: .
len: 15
v_gene: TRBV7-2
j_gene: TRBJ2-3
CDR3nt: TGTGCCAGCAGCGAGGGGACTTCTAGCACAGATACGCAGTATTTT
CDR3aa: CASSEGTSSTDTQYF

abundance: .
d_gene: .
len: 15
v_gene: TRBV5-1
j_gene: TRBJ1-3
CDR3nt: TGCGCCAGCAGCTTGGGCAGGGACCCTGGAAACACCATATATTTT
CDR3aa: CASSLGRDPGNTIYF

abundance: .
d_gene: .
len: 14
v_gene: TRBV18
j_gene: TRBJ2-1
CDR3nt: TGTGCCAGCTCACCACCGGTACTCTACAATGAGCAGTTCTTC
CDR3aa: CASSPPVLYNEQFF

abundance: .
d_gene: .
len: 13
v_gene: TRBV7-8
j_gene: TRBJ2-3
CDR3nt: TGTGCCAGCAGCTCGGACCTCACAGATACGCAGTATTTT
CDR3aa: CASSSDLTDTQYF

abundance: .
d_gene: .
len: 15
v_gene: TRBV6-6
j_gene: TRBJ1-1
CDR3nt: TGTGCCAGCACTTACCCGGGAGCACAGAACACTGAAGCTTTCTTT
CDR3aa: CASTYPGAQNTEAFF

abundance: .
d_gene: .
len: 17
v_gene: TRBV5-4
j_gene: TRBJ2-3
CDR3nt: TGTGCCAGCAGCAAGGAGCCCCTTCTAGGCGAGACAGATACGCAGTATTTT
CDR3aa: CASSKEPLLGETDTQYF

abundance: .
d_gene: .
len: 13
v_gene: TRBV27
j_gene: TRBJ2-7
CDR3nt: TGTGCCAGCAGTCGGACGCTTCCCTACGAGCAGTACTTC
CDR3aa: CASSRTLPYEQYF

abundance: .
d_gene: .
len: 14
v_gene: TRBV28
j_gene: TRBJ1-5
CDR3nt: TGTGCCAGCAGTTTAGCCTTGCTGGGACAGCCCCAGCATTTT
CDR3aa: CASSLALLGQPQHF

abundance: .
d_gene: TRBD1
len: 15
v_gene: TRBV7-9
j_gene: TRBJ1-1
CDR3nt: TGTGCCAGCAGCTTATCGGGACAGTGGAACACTGAAGCTTTCTTT
CDR3aa: CASSLSGQWNTEAFF

abundance: .
d_gene: TRBD1
len: 16
v_gene: TRBV5-1
j_gene: TRBJ2-1
CDR3nt: TGCGCCAGCAGCCGATCCGGGACAGGGACCTACAATGAGCAGTTCTTC
CDR3aa: CASSRSGTGTYNEQFF

abundance: .
d_gene: .
len: 13
v_gene: TRBV18
j_gene: TRBJ1-1
CDR3nt: TGTGCCAGCTCACCAGGGATAGACACTGAAGCTTTCTTT
CDR3aa: CASSPGIDTEAFF

abundance: .
d_gene: .
len: 15
v_gene: TRBV2
j_gene: TRBJ2-1
CDR3nt: TGTGCCAGCAGCGCTGCAATTAGCTCCTACAATGAGCAGTTCTTC
CDR3aa: CASSAAISSYNEQFF

abundance: .
d_gene: .
len: 16
v_gene: TRBV5-5
j_gene: TRBJ2-7
CDR3nt: TGTGCCAGCAGCTCGAAAACAGGGTTTACGGCCTACGAGCAGTACTTC
CDR3aa: CASSSKTGFTAYEQYF

abundance: .
d_gene: .
len: 13
v_gene: TRBV19
j_gene: TRBJ1-5
CDR3nt: TGTGCCAGTAGCCCAATGGGCAATCAGCCCCAGCATTTT
CDR3aa: CASSPMGNQPQHF

abundance: .
d_gene: TRBD1
len: 21
v_gene: TRBV30
j_gene: TRBJ2-3
CDR3nt: TGTGCCTGGAGTCAGGACCCAACTCAGGGGGCGACAGCCCAGCACAGATACGCGCAGTATTTT
CDR3aa: CAWSQDPTQGATAQHRYAQYF

abundance: .
d_gene: .
len: 15
v_gene: TRBV11-2
j_gene: TRBJ1-1
CDR3nt: TGTGCCAGCAGGTTAGGAGGACACGCGAACACTGAAGCTTTCTTT
CDR3aa: CASRLGGHANTEAFF

abundance: .
d_gene: TRBD2
len: 15
v_gene: TRBV5-1
j_gene: TRBJ2-7
CDR3nt: TGCGCCAGCAGTTATACTAGCGGGAGTCTCTACGAGCAGTACTTC
CDR3aa: CASSYTSGSLYEQYF

abundance: .
d_gene: .
len: 13
v_gene: TRBV5-1
j_gene: TRBJ2-2
CDR3nt: TGCGCCAGCGGGGTGGAGGGCACCGGGGAGCTGTTTTTT
CDR3aa: CASGVEGTGELFF

abundance: .
d_gene: .
len: 15
v_gene: TRBV14
j_gene: TRBJ2-1
CDR3nt: TGTGCCAGCAGCCAAGGTCAGGGACCCTACAATGAGCAGTTCTTC
CDR3aa: CASSQGQGPYNEQFF

abundance: .
d_gene: TRBD1
len: 13
v_gene: TRBV5-1
j_gene: TRBJ2-5
CDR3nt: TGCGCCAGTATGGGACAGGGACAAGAGACCCAGTACTTC
CDR3aa: CASMGQGQETQYF

abundance: .
d_gene: .
len: 12
v_gene: TRBV29-1
j_gene: TRBJ2-7
CDR3nt: TGCAGCGCCGCCGGGACGACCTACGAGCAGTACTTC
CDR3aa: CSAAGTTYEQYF

abundance: .
d_gene: .
len: 14
v_gene: TRBV9
j_gene: TRBJ2-3
CDR3nt: TGTGCCAGCACCGCGGTTCCCCACAAGGATACGCAGTATTTT
CDR3aa: CASTAVPHKDTQYF

abundance: .
d_gene: .
len: 13
v_gene: TRBV2
j_gene: TRBJ2-7
CDR3nt: TGTGCCAGCACCGGGGGCCCAGTCTACGAGCAGTACTTC
CDR3aa: CASTGGPVYEQYF

abundance: .
d_gene: .
len: 13
v_gene: TRBV4-1
j_gene: TRBJ2-7
CDR3nt: TGCGCCAGCAGCCAAAATCGGGTTGAGGAGCAGTACTTC
CDR3aa: CASSQNRVEEQYF

abundance: .
d_gene: .
len: 17
v_gene: TRBV19
j_gene: TRBJ1-2
CDR3nt: TGTGCCAGTAGTACCAGCAATCGACAGAATACTAACTATGGCTACACCTTC
CDR3aa: CASSTSNRQNTNYGYTF

abundance: .
d_gene: .
len: 14
v_gene: TRBV9
j_gene: TRBJ2-5
CDR3nt: TGTGCCAGCAGCGTAGATGTCGTCCAAGAGACCCAGTACTTC
CDR3aa: CASSVDVVQETQYF

abundance: .
d_gene: TRBD2
len: 16
v_gene: TRBV11-2
j_gene: TRBJ2-1
CDR3nt: TGTGCCAGCAGCCCTGCGCGGGAGTTGATGCGGAATGAGCAGTTCTTC
CDR3aa: CASSPARELMRNEQFF

abundance: .
d_gene: .
len: 13
v_gene: TRBV7-9
j_gene: TRBJ2-3
CDR3nt: TGTGCCAGCAGCCAGGACATCACAGATACGCAGTATTTT
CDR3aa: CASSQDITDTQYF

abundance: .
d_gene: .
len: 14
v_gene: TRBV28
j_gene: TRBJ2-1
CDR3nt: TGTGCCAGCAGTGCCCCTGGGATGCACAATGAGCAGTTCTTC
CDR3aa: CASSAPGMHNEQFF

abundance: .
d_gene: TRBD2
len: 14
v_gene: TRBV2
j_gene: TRBJ2-7
CDR3nt: TGTGCCAGCAATCCCGCGGGAGGGTTCCGGGAGCAGTACTTC
CDR3aa: CASNPAGGFREQYF

abundance: .
d_gene: .
len: 13
v_gene: TRBV6-1
j_gene: TRBJ2-3
CDR3nt: TGTGCCAGCAGTAATCGGGAGAGGGTTACGCAGTATTTT
CDR3aa: CASSNRERVTQYF

abundance: .
d_gene: TRBD2
len: 13
v_gene: TRBV7-2
j_gene: TRBJ2-1
CDR3nt: TGTGCCAGCAGCCCCACGCAGCGGGGAAAGCAGTTCTTC
CDR3aa: CASSPTQRGKQFF

abundance: .
d_gene: .
len: 14
v_gene: TRBV5-8
j_gene: TRBJ2-5
CDR3nt: TGTGCCAGCAGCTTGGGGGTCAACCAAGAGACCCAGTACTTC
CDR3aa: CASSLGVNQETQYF

abundance: .
d_gene: TRBD2
len: 17
v_gene: TRBV15
j_gene: TRBJ2-3
CDR3nt: TGTGCCACCAGCAGAGGGAGGATAGCGGGACCCCAGGATACGCAGTATTTT
CDR3aa: CATSRGRIAGPQDTQYF

abundance: .
d_gene: .
len: 13
v_gene: TRBV5-4
j_gene: TRBJ2-3
CDR3nt: TGTGCCAGCAGCCAAGGGAGCACAGATACGCAGTATTTT
CDR3aa: CASSQGSTDTQYF

abundance: .
d_gene: .
len: 14
v_gene: TRBV12-5
j_gene: TRBJ2-1
CDR3nt: TGTGCTAGTGGTTTGGCAGGGGGGGGCAATGAGCAGTTCTTC
CDR3aa: CASGLAGGGNEQFF

abundance: .
d_gene: .
len: 14
v_gene: TRBV5-1
j_gene: TRBJ2-7
CDR3nt: TGCGCCAGCCGACCTTACGACCAAGCCTATGAGCAGTACTTC
CDR3aa: CASRPYDQAYEQYF

abundance: .
d_gene: TRBD1
len: 15
v_gene: TRBV27
j_gene: TRBJ1-5
CDR3nt: TGTGCCAGCAGTTGGACAGGAGCTTTAAGTCAGCCCCAGCATTTT
CDR3aa: CASSWTGALSQPQHF

abundance: .
d_gene: .
len: 15
v_gene: TRBV19
j_gene: TRBJ2-3
CDR3nt: TGTGCCAGTAGTATAGTGTTACAGGGATTAGATACGCAGTATTTT
CDR3aa: CASSIVLQGLDTQYF

abundance: few
d_gene: .
len: 11
v_gene: TRBV29-1
j_gene: TRBJ1-1
CDR3nt: TGCAGCGTTGACTGGACAACGGAAGCTTTCTTT
CDR3aa: CSVDWTTEAFF

abundance: .
d_gene: .
len: 14
v_gene: TRBV4-3
j_gene: TRBJ2-5
CDR3nt: TGCGCCAGCAGCCAAGGCAGGGGACGAGAGACCCAGTACTTC
CDR3aa: CASSQGRGRETQYF

abundance: .
d_gene: .
len: 13
v_gene: TRBV2
j_gene: TRBJ2-7
CDR3nt: TGTGCCAGCAGTGATGGGCGGGTGGGCGAGCAGTACTTC
CDR3aa: CASSDGRVGEQYF

abundance: .
d_gene: TRBD2
len: 15
v_gene: TRBV7-2
j_gene: TRBJ2-3
CDR3nt: TGTGCCAGCAGCCCAAGCGGGAGTGGCACAGATACGCAGTATTTT
CDR3aa: CASSPSGSGTDTQYF